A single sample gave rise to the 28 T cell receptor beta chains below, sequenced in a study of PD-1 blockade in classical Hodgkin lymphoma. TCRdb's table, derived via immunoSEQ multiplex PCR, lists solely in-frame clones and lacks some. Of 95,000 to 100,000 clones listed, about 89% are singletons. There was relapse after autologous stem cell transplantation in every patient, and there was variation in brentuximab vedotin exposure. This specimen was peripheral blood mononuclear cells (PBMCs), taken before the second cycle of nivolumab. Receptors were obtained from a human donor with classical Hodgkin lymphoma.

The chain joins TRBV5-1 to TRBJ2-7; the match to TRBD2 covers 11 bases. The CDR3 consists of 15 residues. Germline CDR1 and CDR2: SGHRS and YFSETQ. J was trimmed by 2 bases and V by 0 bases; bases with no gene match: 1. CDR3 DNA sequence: TGCGCCAGCAGCTTGGGACTAGCGGGGCCCTACGAGCAGTACTTC. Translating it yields CASSLGLAGPYEQYF.

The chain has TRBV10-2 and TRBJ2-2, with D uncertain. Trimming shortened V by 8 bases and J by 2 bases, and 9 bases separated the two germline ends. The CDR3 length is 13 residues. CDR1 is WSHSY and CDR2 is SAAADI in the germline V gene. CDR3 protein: CASFYGNTGELFF. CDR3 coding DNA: TGCGCCAGCTTTTACGGCAACACCGGGGAGCTGTTTTTT.

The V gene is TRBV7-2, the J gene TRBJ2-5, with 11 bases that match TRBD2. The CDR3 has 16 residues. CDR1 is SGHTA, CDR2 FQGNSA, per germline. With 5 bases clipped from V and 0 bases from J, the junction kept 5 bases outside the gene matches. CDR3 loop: CASSPLAGENQETQYF. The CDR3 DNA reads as TGTGCCAGCAGCCCACTAGCGGGGGAGAACCAAGAGACCCAGTACTTC.

The CDR3 DNA reads as TGTGCCAGCAGGCTGGGACAGGGGCCCTACAATGAGCAGTTCTTC. The encoded protein is CASRLGQGPYNEQFF. V and J are TRBV7-9 and TRBJ2-1; 10 bases align to TRBD1. The germline V gene has CDR1 SEHNR and CDR2 FQNEAQ (reference sequence). The CDR3 spans 15 residues. V trimming: 6 bases; J trimming: 2 bases; junction bases outside the gene matches: 4.

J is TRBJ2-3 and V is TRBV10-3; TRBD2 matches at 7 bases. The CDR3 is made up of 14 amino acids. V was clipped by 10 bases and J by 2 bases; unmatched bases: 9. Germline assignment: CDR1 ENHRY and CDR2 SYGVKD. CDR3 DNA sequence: TGTGCCACGTTCCCTCGGGAGGTCACAGATACGCAGTATTTT. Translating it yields CATFPREVTDTQYF.

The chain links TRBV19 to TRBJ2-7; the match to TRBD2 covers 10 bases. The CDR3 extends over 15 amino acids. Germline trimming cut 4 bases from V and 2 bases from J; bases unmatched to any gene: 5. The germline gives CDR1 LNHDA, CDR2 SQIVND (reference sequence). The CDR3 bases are TGTGCCAGTAGTACCGCTCTAGCGGGAGCCTACGAGCAGTACTTC. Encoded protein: CASSTALAGAYEQYF. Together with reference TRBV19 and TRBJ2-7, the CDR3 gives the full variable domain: DGGITQSPKYLFRKEGQNVTLSCEQNLNHDAMYWYRQDPGQGLRLIYYSQIVNDFQKGDIAEGYSVSREKKESFPLTVTSAQKNPTAFYLCASSTALAGAYEQYFGPGTRLTVT.

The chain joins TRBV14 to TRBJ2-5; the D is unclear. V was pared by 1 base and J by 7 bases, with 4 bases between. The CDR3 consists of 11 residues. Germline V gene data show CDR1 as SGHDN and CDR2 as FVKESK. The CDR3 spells CASSQAGTQYF. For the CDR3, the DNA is TGTGCCAGCAGCCAAGCGGGGACCCAGTACTTC. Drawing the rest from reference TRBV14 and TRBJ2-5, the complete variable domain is EAGVTQFPSHSVIEKGQTVTLRCDPISGHDNLYWYRRVMGKEIKFLLHFVKESKQDESGMPNNRFLAERTGGTYSTLKVQPAELEDSGVYFCASSQAGTQYFGPGTRLLVL.

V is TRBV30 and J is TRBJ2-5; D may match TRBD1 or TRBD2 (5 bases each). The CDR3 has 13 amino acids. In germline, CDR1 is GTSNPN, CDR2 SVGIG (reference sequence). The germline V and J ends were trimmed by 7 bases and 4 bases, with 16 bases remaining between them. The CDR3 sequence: CAFSGRGVETQYF. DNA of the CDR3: TGTGCCTTCTCGGGACGGGGAGTAGAGACCCAGTACTTC.

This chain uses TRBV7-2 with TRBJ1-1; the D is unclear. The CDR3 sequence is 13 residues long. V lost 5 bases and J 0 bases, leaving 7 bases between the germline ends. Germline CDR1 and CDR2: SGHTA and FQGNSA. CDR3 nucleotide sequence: TGTGCCAGCAGCGCCTTCATGAACACTGAAGCTTTCTTT. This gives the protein CASSAFMNTEAFF.

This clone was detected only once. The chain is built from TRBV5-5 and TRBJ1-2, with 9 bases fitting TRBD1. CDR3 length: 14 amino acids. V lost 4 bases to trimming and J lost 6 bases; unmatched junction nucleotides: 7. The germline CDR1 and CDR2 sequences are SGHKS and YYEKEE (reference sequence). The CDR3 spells CASSTDRGVDGYTF. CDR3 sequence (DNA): TGTGCCAGCAGCACGGACAGGGGAGTGGATGGCTACACCTTC.

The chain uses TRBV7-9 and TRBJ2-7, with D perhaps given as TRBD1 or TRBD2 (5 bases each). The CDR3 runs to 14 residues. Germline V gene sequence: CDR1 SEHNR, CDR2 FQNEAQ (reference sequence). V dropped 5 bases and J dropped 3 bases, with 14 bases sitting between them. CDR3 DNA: TGTGCCAGCAGCCTGGTTGGGGGAGACTACGAGCAGTACTTC. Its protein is CASSLVGGDYEQYF.

The CDR3, as DNA: TGTGCCATCAGTCTAGACACCGGTAGCAATCAGCCCCAGCATTTT. Encoded protein: CAISLDTGSNQPQHF. The chain is built from TRBV10-3 and TRBJ1-5; D is undetermined. Trimming cost V 5 bases and J 0 bases, with 11 bases left between them. CDR1 and CDR2 from the germline V gene are ENHRY and SYGVKD. This CDR3 has 15 residues.

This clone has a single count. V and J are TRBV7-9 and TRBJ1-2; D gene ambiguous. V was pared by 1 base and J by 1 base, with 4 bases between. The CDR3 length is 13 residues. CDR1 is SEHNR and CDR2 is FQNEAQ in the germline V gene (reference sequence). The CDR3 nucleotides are TGTGCCAGCAGCTTAGGCGATAACTATGGCTACACCTTC. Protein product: CASSLGDNYGYTF.

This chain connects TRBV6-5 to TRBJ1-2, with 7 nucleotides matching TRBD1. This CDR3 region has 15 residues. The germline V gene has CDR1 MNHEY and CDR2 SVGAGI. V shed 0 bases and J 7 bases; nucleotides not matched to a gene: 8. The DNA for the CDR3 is TGTGCCAGCAGTTACTCGGTAGGGGGCGTCGGTGGCTACACCTTC. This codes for CASSYSVGGVGGYTF.

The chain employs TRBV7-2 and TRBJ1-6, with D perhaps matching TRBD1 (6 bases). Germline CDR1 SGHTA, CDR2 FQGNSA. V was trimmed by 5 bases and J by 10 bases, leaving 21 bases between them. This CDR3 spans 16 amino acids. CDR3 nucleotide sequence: TGTGCCAGCAGCCAAGTGGCGGGGGCTCTGGGGTCACCCCTCCACTTT. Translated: CASSQVAGALGSPLHF. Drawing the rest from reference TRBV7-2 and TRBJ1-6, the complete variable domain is GAGVSQSPSNKVTEKGKDVELRCDPISGHTALYWYRQSLGQGLEFLIYFQGNSAPDKSGLPSDRFSAERTGGSVSTLTIQRTQQEDSAVYLCASSQVAGALGSPLHFGNGTRLTVT.

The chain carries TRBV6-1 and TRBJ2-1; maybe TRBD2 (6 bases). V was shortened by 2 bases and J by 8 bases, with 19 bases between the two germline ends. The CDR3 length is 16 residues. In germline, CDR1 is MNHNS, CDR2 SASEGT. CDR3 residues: CASSEYGGVPGYEQFF. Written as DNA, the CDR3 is TGTGCCAGCAGTGAATACGGCGGGGTCCCGGGGTATGAGCAGTTCTTC.

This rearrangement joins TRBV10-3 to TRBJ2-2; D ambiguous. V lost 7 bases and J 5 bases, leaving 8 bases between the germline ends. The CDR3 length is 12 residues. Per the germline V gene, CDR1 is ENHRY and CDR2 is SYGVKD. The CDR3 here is CAINSRTGELFF. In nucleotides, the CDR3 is TGTGCCATCAATTCGAGGACCGGGGAGCTGTTTTTT.

CDR3 sequence: CASRAQVYNEQFF. CDR3 coding DNA: TGTGCCAGTCGAGCGCAAGTTTACAATGAGCAGTTCTTC. The V gene is TRBV19, the J gene TRBJ2-1, with D hard to call. V lost 8 bases to trimming and J lost 4 bases, with 12 bases between them. This CDR3 region has 13 residues. The germline CDR1 and CDR2 sequences are LNHDA and SQIVND (reference sequence). Based on the CDR3 plus reference TRBV19 and TRBJ2-1, the full variable domain is DGGITQSPKYLFRKEGQNVTLSCEQNLNHDAMYWYRQDPGQGLRLIYYSQIVNDFQKGDIAEGYSVSREKKESFPLTVTSAQKNPTAFYLCASRAQVYNEQFFGPGTRLTVL.

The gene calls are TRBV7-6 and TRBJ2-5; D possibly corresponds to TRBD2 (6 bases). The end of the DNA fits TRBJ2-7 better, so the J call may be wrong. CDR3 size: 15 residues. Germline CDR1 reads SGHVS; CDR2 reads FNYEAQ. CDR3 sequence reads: CASSRVGGFSYEQYF. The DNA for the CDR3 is TGTGCCAGCAGCCGGGTCGGGGGATTCTCCTACGAGCAGTACTTC.

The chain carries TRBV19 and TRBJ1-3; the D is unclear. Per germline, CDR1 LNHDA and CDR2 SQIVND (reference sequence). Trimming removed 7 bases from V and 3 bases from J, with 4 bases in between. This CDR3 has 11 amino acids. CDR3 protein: CASNSGNTIYF. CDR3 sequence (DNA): TGTGCCAGTAACAGTGGAAACACCATATATTTT.

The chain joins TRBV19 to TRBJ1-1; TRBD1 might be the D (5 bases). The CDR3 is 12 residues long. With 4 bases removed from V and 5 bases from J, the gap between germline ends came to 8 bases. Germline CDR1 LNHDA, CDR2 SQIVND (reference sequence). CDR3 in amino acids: CASSRGGTEAFF. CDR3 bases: TGTGCCAGTAGTAGGGGGGGAACTGAAGCTTTCTTT. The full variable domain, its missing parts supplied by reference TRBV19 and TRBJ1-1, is DGGITQSPKYLFRKEGQNVTLSCEQNLNHDAMYWYRQDPGQGLRLIYYSQIVNDFQKGDIAEGYSVSREKKESFPLTVTSAQKNPTAFYLCASSRGGTEAFFGQGTRLTVV.

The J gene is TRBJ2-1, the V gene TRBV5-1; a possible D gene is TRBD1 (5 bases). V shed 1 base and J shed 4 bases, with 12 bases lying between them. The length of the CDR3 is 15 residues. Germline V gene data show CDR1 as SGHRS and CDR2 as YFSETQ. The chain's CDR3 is CASSLSFDRYNEQFF. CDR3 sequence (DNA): TGCGCCAGCAGCTTGTCTTTCGACAGATACAATGAGCAGTTCTTC.

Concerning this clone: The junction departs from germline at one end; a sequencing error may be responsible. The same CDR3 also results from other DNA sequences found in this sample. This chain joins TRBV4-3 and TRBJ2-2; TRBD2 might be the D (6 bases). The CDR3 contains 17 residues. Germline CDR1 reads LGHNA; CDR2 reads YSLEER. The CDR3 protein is CASSQDIERGTAGELFF. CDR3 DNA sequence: TGCGCCAGCAGCCAAGATATCGAACGCGGGACCGCCGGGGAGCTGTTCTTT.

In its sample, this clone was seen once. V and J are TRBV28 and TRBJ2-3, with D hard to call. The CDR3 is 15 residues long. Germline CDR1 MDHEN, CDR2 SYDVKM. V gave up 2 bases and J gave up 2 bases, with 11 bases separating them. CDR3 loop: CASSLRIEVTDTQYF. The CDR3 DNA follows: TGTGCCAGCAGTTTAAGGATAGAGGTCACAGATACGCAGTATTTT.

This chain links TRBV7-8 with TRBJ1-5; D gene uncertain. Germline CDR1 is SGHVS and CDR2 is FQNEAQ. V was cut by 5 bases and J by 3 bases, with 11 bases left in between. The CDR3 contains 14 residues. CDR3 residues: CASSEDLDNQPQHF. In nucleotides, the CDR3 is TGTGCCAGCAGCGAGGACCTTGACAATCAGCCCCAGCATTTT. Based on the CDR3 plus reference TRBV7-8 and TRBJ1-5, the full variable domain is GAGVSQSPRYKVAKRGQDVALRCDPISGHVSLFWYQQALGQGPEFLTYFQNEAQLDKSGLPSDRFFAERPEGSVSTLKIQRTQQEDSAVYLCASSEDLDNQPQHFGDGTRLSIL.

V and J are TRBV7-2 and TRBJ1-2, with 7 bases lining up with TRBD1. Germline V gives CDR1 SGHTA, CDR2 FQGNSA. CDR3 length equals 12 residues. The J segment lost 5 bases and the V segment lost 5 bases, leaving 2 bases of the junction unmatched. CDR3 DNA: TGTGCCAGCAGCCCGACAGGGTATGGCTACACCTTC. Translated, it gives CASSPTGYGYTF.

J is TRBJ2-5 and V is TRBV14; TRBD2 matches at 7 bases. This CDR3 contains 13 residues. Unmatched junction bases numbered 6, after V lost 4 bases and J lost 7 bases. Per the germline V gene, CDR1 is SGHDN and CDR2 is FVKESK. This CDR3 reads CASSPTSVGTQYF. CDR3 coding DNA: TGTGCCAGCAGCCCAACTAGCGTGGGGACCCAGTACTTC.

CDR3: CASSGTGRGYYNEQFF. The CDR3 coding sequence is TGTGCCAGCAGTGGTACGGGGCGAGGATACTACAATGAGCAGTTCTTC. The chain joins TRBV25-1 to TRBJ2-1, with D possibly being TRBD1 or TRBD2 (5 bases each). Trimming pared 4 bases from V and 3 bases from J, leaving 16 bases between. Germline V lookup: CDR1 MGHDK, CDR2 SYGVNS. The CDR3 consists of 16 residues.